Listed below are T cell receptor beta chains from one sample, sequenced in a study of T-cell reconstitution after alpha-beta-depleted transplantation in children. TCRdb ran MiXCR on the PCR reads and lists one entry per CDR3 protein. The table shows approximately 400,000 distinct CDR3 sequences, with approximately 10% occurring only once. The sequencing used PBMCs from the stem cell graft donor, collected from the stem cell graft. Receptor source: a human donor who donated a stem cell graft to a child with acute myeloid leukemia. CDR3s include the opening cysteine and the closing phenylalanine or tryptophan.

j_call cdr3_length v_call cdr3_aa
TRBJ1-6 15 TRBV20-1 CSAREDRGGISPLHF
TRBJ2-1 17 TRBV20-1 CSARDTSGHGSYNEQFF
TRBJ1-2 16 TRBV7-9 CASSSDWGPLNYGYTF
TRBJ1-6 16 TRBV12-3/TRBV12-4 CASSSGGPGHNSPLHF
TRBJ1-1 14 TRBV20-1 CSAIEEGMNTEAFF
TRBJ1-4 15 TRBV27 CASSESGTGVVKLFF
TRBJ1-3 16 TRBV7-9 CASSLADPGFGNTIYF
TRBJ2-3 14 TRBV5-1 CASSLRRGTDTQYF
TRBJ1-1 15 TRBV5-1 CASSPTGVGNTEAFF
TRBJ1-5 17 TRBV5-1 CASSLDEGGGGNQPQHF
TRBJ1-6 17 TRBV4-2 CASSQAQGQGDNSPLHF
TRBJ2-2 15 TRBV4-1 CASSQMGQGAGELFF
TRBJ2-3 15 TRBV4-3 CASSQDAGVRDTQYF
TRBJ2-5 16 TRBV7-9 CASSLAVGQGYETQYF
TRBJ2-7 14 TRBV18 CASSQTGQAREQYF
TRBJ2-5 14 TRBV5-6 CASSSVRGGETQYF
TRBJ2-4 12 TRBV6-2/TRBV6-3 CASSSGAVIQYF
TRBJ2-3 20 TRBV6-1 CAISKAGGGGGAMGTDTQYF
TRBJ2-1 14 TRBV11-2 CASNFAGGTNEQFF
TRBJ2-3 15 TRBV20-1 CSARWLAGARDTQYF
TRBJ2-2 18 TRBV11-2 CASSLVTLGFEVTGELFF
TRBJ1-1 11 TRBV20-1 CSASQQWGAFF
TRBJ2-7 15 TRBV7-2 CASSHTGELSVGQYF
TRBJ1-4 17 TRBV7-8 CASSYLPLGATNEKLFF
TRBJ2-3 16 TRBV11-2 CASSSFYGTNTDTQYF
TRBJ2-1 16 TRBV6-1 CASNPGRGESKDEQFF
TRBJ2-7 12 TRBV12-3/TRBV12-4 CASSPADSEQYF
TRBJ2-5 14 TRBV18 CASSPVPNGETQYF
TRBJ1-1 14 TRBV20-1 CGGGTPGQGTEAFF
TRBJ2-5 12 TRBV20-1 CSGEQGQETQYF
TRBJ2-1 16 TRBV4-2 CASSQAQGTRTNEQFF
TRBJ2-1 17 TRBV11-2 CASSSEIWGGSYNEQFF
TRBJ2-2 16 TRBV4-2 CASSPSPGGPTGELFF
TRBJ2-5 14 TRBV20-1 CSARDSTDRETQYF
TRBJ2-7 16 TRBV20-1 CSARGGRAMGSYEQYF
TRBJ1-5 13 TRBV29-1 CSAQGAHNQPQHF
TRBJ2-7 17 TRBV9 CASSPSPAGGTDYEQYF
TRBJ2-7 14 TRBV25-1 CASSDPGHSYEQYF
TRBJ2-4 15 TRBV7-3 CASSLGGSGPNIQYF
TRBJ2-5 16 TRBV7-2 CASSLGSGKGEETQYF
TRBJ2-1 11 TRBV9 CASFPSAEQFF
TRBJ2-1 16 TRBV12-3/TRBV12-4 CASSLLAGELHNEQFF
TRBJ2-2 17 TRBV6-5 CASSYSVPWVGTGELFF
TRBJ2-7 13 TRBV29-1 CSALAGAGYEQYF
TRBJ2-2 17 TRBV5-1 CASSLGSGDSNTGELFF
TRBJ2-3 14 TRBV5-5 CASSPWGLADTQYF
TRBJ2-3 15 TRBV7-3 CASSKSGRAGDTQYF
TRBJ2-2 17 TRBV6-1 CASSDGTGSPNTGELFF